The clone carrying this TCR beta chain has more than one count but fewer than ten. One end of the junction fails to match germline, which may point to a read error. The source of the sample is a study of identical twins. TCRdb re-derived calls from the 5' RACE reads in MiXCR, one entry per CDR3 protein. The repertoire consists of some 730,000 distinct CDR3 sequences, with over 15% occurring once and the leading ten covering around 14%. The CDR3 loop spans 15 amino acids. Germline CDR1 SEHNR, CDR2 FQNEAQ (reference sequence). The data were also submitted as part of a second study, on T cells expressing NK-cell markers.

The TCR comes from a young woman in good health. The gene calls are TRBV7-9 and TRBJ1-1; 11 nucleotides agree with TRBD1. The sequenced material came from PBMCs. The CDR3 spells CASSTRDRGNAEAFF. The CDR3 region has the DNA TGTGCCAGCAGCACCCGGGACAGGGGGAACGCTGAAGCTTTCTTT.